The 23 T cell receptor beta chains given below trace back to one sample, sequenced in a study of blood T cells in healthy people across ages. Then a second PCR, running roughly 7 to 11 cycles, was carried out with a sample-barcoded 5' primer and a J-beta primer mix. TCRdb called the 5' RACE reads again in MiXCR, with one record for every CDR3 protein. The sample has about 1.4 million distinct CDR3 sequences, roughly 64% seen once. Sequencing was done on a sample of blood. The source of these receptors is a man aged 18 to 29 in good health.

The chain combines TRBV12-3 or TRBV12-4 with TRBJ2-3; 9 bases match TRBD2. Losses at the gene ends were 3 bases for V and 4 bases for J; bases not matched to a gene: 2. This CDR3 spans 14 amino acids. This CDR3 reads CASSFSGSSDTQYF. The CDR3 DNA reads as TGTGCCAGCAGTTTTAGCGGGAGTTCAGATACGCAGTATTTT.

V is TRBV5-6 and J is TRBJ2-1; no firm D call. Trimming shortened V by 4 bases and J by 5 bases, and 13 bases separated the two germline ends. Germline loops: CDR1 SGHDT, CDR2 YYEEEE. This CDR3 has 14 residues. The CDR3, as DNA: TGTGCCAGCAGCCTTCCGCCCGGGCACAATGAGCAGTTCTTC. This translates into CASSLPPGHNEQFF.

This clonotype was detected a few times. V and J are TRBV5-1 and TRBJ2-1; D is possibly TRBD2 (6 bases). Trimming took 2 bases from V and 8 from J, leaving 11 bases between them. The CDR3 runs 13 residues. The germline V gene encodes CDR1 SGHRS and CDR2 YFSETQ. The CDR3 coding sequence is TGCGCCAGCAGCTTTTCCGGGAGAGATGAGCAGTTCTTC. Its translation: CASSFSGRDEQFF.

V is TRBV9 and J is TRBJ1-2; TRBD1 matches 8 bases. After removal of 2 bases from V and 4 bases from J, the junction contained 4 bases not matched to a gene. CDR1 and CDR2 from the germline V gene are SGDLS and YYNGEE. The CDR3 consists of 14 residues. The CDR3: CASSVLDRGYGYTF. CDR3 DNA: TGTGCCAGCAGCGTTCTAGACAGGGGCTATGGCTACACCTTC.

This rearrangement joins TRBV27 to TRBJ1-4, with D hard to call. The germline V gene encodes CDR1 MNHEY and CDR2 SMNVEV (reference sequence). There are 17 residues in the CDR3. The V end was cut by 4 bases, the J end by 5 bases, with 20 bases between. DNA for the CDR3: TGTGCCAGCAGTTCCTTCTCCGGGAGAGTGGGGAATGAAAAACTGTTTTTT. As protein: CASSSFSGRVGNEKLFF.

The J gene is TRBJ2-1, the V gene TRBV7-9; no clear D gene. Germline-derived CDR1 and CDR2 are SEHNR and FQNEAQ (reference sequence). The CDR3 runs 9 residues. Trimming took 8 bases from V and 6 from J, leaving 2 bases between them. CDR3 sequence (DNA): TGTGCCAGCCTCAATGAGCAGTTCTTC. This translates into CASLNEQFF. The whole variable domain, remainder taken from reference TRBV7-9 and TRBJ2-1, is DTGVSQNPRHKITKRGQNVTFRCDPISEHNRLYWYRQTLGQGPEFLTYFQNEAQLEKSRLLSDRFSAERPKGSFSTLEIQRTEQGDSAMYLCASLNEQFFGPGTRLTVL.

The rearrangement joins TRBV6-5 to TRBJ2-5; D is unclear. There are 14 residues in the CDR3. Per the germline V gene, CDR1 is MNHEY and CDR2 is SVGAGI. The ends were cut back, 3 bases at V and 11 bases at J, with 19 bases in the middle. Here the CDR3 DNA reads TGTGCCAGCAGTTATTCGACGAGGTACAATGAGCAGTACTTC. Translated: CASSYSTRYNEQYF.

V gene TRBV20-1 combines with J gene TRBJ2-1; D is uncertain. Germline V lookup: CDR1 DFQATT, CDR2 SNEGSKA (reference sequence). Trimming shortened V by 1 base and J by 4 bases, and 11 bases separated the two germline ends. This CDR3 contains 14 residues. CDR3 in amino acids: CSARGIERYNEQFF. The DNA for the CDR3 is TGCAGTGCTAGAGGTATTGAAAGATACAATGAGCAGTTCTTC.

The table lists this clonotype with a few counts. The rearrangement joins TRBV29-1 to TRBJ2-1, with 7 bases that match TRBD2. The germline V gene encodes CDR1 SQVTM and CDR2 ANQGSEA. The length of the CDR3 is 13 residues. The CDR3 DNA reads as TGCAGTCGAAGCGGGACCAACTACAATGAGCAGTTCTTC. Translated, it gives CSRSGTNYNEQFF.

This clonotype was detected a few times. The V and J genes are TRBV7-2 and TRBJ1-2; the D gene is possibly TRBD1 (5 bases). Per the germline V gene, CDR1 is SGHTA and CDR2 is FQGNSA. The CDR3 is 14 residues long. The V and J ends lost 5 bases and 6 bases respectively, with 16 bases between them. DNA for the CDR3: TGTGCCAGCAGCACGATCAGGGCGGGCAATGGCTACACCTTC. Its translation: CASSTIRAGNGYTF. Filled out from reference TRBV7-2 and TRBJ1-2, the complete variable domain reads GAGVSQSPSNKVTEKGKDVELRCDPISGHTALYWYRQSLGQGLEFLIYFQGNSAPDKSGLPSDRFSAERTGGSVSTLTIQRTQQEDSAVYLCASSTIRAGNGYTFGSGTRLTVV.

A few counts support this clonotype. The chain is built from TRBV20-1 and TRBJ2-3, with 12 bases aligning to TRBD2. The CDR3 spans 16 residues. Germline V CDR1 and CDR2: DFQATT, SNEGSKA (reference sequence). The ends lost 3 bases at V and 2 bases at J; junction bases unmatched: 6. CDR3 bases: TGCAGTGCTAGTGAGCGGACTAGCGGGACCACAGATACGCAGTATTTT. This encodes CSASERTSGTTDTQYF.

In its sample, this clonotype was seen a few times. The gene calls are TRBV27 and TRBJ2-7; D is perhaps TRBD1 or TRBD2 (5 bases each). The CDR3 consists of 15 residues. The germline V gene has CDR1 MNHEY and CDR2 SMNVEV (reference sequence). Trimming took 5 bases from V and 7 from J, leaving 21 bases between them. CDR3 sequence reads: CASSTDQGVGEEQYF. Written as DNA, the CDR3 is TGTGCCAGCAGTACAGACCAGGGCGTGGGAGAGGAGCAGTACTTC.

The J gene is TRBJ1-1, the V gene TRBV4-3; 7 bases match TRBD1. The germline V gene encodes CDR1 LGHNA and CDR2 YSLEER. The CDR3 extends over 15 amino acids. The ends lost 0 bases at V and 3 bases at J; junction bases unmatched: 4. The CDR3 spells CASSQDSGTDTEAFF. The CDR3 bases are TGCGCCAGCAGCCAAGATTCGGGGACAGACACTGAAGCTTTCTTT.

For the CDR3, the DNA is TGTGCCAGCAGCTTGGGACTAGCGGGGGCATTCTACGAGCAGTACTTC. It specifies CASSLGLAGAFYEQYF. The chain links TRBV5-5 to TRBJ2-7, with 12 bases fitting TRBD2. Germline assignment: CDR1 SGHKS and CDR2 YYEKEE (reference sequence). V was clipped by 0 bases and J by 3 bases; unmatched bases: 4. This CDR3 contains 16 residues.

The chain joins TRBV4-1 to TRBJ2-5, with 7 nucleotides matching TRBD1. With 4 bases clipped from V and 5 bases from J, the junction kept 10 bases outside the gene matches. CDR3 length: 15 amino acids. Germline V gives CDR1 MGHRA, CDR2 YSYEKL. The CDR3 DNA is TGCGCCAGCAGCCCCCCGGGACAGACATCGGAGACCCAGTACTTC. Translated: CASSPPGQTSETQYF.

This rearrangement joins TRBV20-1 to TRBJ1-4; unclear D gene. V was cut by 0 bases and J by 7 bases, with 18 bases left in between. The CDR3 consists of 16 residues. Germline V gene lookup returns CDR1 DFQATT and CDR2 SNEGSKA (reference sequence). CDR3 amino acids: CSARDASPDKGEKLFF. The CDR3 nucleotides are TGCAGTGCTAGAGACGCATCACCCGACAAGGGTGAAAAACTGTTTTTT.

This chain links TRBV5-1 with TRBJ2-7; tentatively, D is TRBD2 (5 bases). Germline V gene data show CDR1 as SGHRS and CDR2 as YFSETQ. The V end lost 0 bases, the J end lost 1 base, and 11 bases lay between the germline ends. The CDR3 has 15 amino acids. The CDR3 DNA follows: TGCGCCAGCAGCTTGGTTGAAGGGAGATCCTACGAGCAGTACTTC. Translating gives CASSLVEGRSYEQYF.

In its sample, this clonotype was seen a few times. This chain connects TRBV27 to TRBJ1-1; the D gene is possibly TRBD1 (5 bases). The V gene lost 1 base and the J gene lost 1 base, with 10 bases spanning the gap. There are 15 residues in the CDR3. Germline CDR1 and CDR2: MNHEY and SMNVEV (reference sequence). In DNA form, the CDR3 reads TGTGCCAGCAGTTTATACCCAGGGCCGAACACTGAAGCTTTCTTT. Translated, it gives CASSLYPGPNTEAFF.

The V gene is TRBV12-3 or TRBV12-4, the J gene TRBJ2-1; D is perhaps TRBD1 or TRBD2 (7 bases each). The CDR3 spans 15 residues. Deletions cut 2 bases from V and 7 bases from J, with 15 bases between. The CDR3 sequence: CASSLWEGALNEQFF. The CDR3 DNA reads TGTGCCAGCAGTTTATGGGAGGGGGCTTTAAATGAGCAGTTCTTC.

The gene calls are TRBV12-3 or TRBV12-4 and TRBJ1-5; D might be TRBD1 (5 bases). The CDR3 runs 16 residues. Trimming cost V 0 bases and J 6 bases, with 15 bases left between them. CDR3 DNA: TGTGCCAGCAGTTTAGCATCACAGCCTGGGGGTCAGCCCCAGCATTTT. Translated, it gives CASSLASQPGGQPQHF.

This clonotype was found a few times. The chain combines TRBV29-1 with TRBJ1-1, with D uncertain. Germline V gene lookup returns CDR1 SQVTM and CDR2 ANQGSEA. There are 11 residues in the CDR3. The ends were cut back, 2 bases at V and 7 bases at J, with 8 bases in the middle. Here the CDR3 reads CSVERVHEAFF. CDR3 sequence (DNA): TGCAGCGTTGAAAGGGTCCATGAAGCTTTCTTT.

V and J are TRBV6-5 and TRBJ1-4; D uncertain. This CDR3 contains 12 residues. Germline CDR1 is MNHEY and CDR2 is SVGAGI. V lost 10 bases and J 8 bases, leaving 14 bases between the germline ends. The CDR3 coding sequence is TGTGCCACCGGCCGGGAAGTGGAAAAACTGTTTTTT. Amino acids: CATGREVEKLFF.

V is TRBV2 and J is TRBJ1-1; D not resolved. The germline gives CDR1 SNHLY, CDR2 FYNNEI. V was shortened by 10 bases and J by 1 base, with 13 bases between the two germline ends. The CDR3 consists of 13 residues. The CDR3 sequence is CAMQVRRNTEAFF. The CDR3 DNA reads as TGTGCCATGCAGGTCCGACGGAACACTGAAGCTTTCTTT.